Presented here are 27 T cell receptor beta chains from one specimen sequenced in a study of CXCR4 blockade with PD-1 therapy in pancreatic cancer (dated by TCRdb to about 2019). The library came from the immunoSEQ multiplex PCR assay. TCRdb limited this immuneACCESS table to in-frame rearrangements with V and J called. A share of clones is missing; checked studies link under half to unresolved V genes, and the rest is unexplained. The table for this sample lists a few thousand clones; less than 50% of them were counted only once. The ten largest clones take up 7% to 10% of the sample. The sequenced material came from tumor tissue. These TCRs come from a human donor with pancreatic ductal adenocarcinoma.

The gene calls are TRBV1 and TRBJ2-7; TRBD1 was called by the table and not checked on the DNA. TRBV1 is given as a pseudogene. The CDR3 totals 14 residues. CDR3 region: CASSQEGGSYEQYF. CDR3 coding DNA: TGCGCCAGCAGCCAAGAAGGGGGCTCCTACGAGCAGTACTTC.

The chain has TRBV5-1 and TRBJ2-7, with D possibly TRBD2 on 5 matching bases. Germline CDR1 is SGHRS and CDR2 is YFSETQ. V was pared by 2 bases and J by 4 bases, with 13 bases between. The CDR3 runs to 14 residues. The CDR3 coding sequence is TGCGCCAGCAGCTTCGAGGGTCCCCTTTACGAGCAGTACTTC. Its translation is CASSFEGPLYEQYF.

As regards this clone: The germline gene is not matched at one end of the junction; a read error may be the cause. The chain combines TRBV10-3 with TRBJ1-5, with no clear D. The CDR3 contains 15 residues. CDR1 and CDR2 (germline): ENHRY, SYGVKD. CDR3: CASSEPGISNQPQHF. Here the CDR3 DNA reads TGTGCCAGCAGTGAGCCAGGTATCAGCAATCAGCCCCAGCATTTT.

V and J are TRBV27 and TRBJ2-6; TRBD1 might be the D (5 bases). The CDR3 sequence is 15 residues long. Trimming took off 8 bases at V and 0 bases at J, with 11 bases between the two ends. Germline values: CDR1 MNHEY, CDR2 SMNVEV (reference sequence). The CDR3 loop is CASARGNSGANVLTF. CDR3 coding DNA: TGTGCCAGCGCTAGGGGCAACTCTGGGGCCAACGTCCTGACTTTC.

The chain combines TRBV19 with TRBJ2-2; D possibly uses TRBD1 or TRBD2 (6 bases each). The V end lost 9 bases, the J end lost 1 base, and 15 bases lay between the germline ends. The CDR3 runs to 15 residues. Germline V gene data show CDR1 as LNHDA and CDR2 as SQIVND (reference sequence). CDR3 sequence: CASKGGSGNTGELFF. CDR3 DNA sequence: TGTGCCAGCAAAGGGGGTAGCGGGAACACCGGGGAGCTGTTTTTT.

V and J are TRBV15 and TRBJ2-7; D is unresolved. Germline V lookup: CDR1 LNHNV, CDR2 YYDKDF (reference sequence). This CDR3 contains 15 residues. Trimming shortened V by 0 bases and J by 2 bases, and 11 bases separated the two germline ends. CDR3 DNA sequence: TGTGCCACCAGCAGAGAGGGTAGTGGGCCCTACGAGCAGTACTTC. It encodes CATSREGSGPYEQYF.

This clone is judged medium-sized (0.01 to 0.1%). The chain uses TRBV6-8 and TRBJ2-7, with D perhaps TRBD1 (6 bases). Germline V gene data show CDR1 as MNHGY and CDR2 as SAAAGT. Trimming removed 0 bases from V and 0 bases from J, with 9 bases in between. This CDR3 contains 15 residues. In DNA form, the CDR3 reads TGTGCCAGCAGTTACTCAAGGACAGCCTCCTACGAGCAGTACTTC. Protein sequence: CASSYSRTASYEQYF.

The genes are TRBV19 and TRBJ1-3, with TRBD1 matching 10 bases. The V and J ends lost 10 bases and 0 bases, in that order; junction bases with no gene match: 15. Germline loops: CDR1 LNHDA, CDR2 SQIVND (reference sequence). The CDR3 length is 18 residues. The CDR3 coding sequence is TGTGCCACCGGTGGAATTCGACAGGGGGCCTACTCTGGAAACACCATATATTTT. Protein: CATGGIRQGAYSGNTIYF.

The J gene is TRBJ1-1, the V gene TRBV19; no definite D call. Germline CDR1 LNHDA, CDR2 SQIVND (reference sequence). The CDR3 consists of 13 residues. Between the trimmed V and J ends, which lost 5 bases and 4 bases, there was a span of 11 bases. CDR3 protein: CASSFDRVTEAFF. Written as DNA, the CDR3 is TGTGCCAGTAGTTTCGACCGGGTCACTGAAGCTTTCTTT.

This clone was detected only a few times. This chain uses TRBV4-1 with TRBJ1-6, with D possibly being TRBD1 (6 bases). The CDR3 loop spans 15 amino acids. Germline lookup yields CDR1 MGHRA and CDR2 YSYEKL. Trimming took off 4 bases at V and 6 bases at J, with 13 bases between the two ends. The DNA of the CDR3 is TGCGCCAGCAGCCCACTCGACAGGAGTAATTCACCCCTCCACTTT. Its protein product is CASSPLDRSNSPLHF.

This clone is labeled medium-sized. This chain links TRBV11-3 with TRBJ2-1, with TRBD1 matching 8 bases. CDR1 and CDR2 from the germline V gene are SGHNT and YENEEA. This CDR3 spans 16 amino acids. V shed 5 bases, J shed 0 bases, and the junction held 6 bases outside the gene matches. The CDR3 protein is CASSTGQGLSYNEQFF. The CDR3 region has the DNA TGTGCCAGCAGCACCGGACAGGGCCTCTCCTACAATGAGCAGTTCTTC.

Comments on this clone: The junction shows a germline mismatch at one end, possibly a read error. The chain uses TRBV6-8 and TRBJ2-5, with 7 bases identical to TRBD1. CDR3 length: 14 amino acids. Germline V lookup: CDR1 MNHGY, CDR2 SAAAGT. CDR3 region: CAISVGTVQETQYF. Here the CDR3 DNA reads TGTGCCATCAGTGTTGGGACAGTCCAAGAGACCCAGTACTTC.

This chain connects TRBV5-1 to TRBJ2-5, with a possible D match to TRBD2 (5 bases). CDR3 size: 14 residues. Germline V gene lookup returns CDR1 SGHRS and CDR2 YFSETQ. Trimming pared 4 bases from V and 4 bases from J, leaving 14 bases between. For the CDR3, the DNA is TGCGCCAGCAGCAGGGAGTTTTCTCGAGAGACCCAGTACTTC. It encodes CASSREFSRETQYF.

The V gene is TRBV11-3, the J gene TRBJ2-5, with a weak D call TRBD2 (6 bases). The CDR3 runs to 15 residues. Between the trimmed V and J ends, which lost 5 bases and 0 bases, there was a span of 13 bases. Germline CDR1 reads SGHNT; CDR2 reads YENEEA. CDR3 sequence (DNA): TGTGCCAGCAGCAACGTCTGGACTAACCAAGAGACCCAGTACTTC. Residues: CASSNVWTNQETQYF.

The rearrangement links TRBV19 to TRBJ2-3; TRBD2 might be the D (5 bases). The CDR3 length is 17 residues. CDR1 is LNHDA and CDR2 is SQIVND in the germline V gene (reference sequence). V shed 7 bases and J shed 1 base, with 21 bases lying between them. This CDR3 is CASTPSGILIGTDTQYF. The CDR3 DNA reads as TGTGCCAGTACCCCGTCCGGGATCTTAATCGGCACAGATACGCAGTATTTT.

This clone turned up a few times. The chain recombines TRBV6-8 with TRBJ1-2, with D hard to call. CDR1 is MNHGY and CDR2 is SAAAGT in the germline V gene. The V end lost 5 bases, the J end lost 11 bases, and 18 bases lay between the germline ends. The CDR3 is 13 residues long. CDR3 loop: CASSPDQIHDYTF. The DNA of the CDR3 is TGTGCCAGCAGTCCCGATCAAATACACGATTACACCTTC.

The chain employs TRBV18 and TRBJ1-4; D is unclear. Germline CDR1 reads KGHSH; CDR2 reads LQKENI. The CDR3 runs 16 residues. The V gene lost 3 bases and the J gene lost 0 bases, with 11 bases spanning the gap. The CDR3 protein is CASSPNFFATNEKLFF. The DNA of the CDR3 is TGTGCCAGCTCACCTAATTTTTTCGCAACTAATGAAAAACTGTTTTTT.

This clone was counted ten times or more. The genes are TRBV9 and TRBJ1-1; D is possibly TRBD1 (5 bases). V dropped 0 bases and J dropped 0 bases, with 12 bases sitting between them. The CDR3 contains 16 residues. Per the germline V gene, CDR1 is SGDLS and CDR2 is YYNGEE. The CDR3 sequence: CASSVGVGLMNTEAFF. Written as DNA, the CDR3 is TGTGCCAGCAGCGTAGGTGTGGGACTAATGAACACTGAAGCTTTCTTT.

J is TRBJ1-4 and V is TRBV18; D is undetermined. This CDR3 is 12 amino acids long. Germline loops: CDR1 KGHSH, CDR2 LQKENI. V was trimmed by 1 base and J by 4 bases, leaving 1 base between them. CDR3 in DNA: TGTGCCAGCTCACCACGTAATGAAAAACTGTTTTTT. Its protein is CASSPRNEKLFF. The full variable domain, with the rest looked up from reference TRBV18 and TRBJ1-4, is NAGVMQNPRHLVRRRGQEARLRCSPMKGHSHVYWYRQLPEEGLKFMVYLQKENIIDESGMPKERFSAEFPKEGPSILRIQQVVRGDSAAYFCASSPRNEKLFFGSGTQLSVL.

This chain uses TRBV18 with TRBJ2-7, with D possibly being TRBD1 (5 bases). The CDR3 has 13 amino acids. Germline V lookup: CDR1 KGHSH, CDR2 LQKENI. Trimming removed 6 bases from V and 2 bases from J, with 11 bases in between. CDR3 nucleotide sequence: TGTGCCAGCTCCGAGAGCAGGGCCTACGAGCAGTACTTC. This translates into CASSESRAYEQYF.

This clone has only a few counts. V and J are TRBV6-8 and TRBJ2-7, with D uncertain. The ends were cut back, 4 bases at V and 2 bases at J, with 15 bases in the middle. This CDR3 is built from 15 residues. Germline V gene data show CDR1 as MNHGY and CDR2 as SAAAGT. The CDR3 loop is CASSSDPTYPYEQYF. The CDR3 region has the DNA TGTGCCAGCAGTTCCGATCCGACTTATCCCTACGAGCAGTACTTC.

CDR3 sequence reads: CASSPIRAVDTEAFF. The CDR3, as DNA: TGTGCCAGCTCACCTATCCGGGCGGTTGACACTGAAGCTTTCTTT. The V gene is TRBV18, the J gene TRBJ1-1; D uncertain. Per the germline V gene, CDR1 is KGHSH and CDR2 is LQKENI. CDR3 size: 15 residues. Between the trimmed V and J ends, which lost 3 bases and 3 bases, there was a span of 14 bases.

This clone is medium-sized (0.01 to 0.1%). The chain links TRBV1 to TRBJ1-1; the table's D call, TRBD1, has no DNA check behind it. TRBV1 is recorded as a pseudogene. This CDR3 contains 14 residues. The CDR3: CASSHRDRGSEAFF. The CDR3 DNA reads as TGCGCCAGCAGCCACCGGGACAGGGGGTCTGAAGCTTTCTTT.

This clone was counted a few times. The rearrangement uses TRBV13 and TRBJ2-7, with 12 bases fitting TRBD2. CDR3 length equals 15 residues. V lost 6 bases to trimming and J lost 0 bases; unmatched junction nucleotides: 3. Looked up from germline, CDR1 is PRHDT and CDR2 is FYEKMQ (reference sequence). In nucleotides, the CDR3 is TGTGCCAGCAGTGTGACTAGCGGGAGCTCCTACGAGCAGTACTTC. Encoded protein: CASSVTSGSSYEQYF.

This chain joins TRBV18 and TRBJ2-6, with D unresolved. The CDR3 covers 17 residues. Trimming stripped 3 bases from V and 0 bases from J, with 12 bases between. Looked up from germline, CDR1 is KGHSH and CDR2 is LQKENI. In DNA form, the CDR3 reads TGTGCCAGCTCACCCTTTGAGGCGAGCTCTGGGGCCAACGTCCTGACTTTC. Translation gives CASSPFEASSGANVLTF.

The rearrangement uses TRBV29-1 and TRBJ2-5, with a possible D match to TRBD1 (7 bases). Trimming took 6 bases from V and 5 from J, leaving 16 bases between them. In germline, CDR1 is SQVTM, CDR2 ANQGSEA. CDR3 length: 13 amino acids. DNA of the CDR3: TGCAGCGTCGTACTGACAGGGAGGGAGACCCAGTACTTC. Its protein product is CSVVLTGRETQYF.

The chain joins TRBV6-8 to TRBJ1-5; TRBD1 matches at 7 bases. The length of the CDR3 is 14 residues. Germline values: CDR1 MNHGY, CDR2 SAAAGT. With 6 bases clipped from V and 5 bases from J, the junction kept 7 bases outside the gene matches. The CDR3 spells CASSATGQHQPQHF. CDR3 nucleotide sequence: TGTGCCAGCAGCGCGACAGGGCAACATCAGCCCCAGCATTTT.